This TCR beta chain is from a study of cytomegalovirus exposure and HLA in healthy donors. Looking at the study overall: HLA-typed donors contributed some 85 million unique TCRs, which were held in an early data release. The study, taken as a whole, reports: Later genetic work tied a missense DCLRE1C variant to beta-chain V and J trimming.

Germline V lookup: CDR1 LNHDA, CDR2 SQIVND (reference sequence). Trimming removed 5 bases from V and 1 base from J, with 8 bases in between. The CDR3 has 13 amino acids. The study ran its PCR with 60 Vbeta and 13 Jbeta primers. Some clones are missing from TCRdb's copy, which holds only in-frame ones; the method was immunoSEQ multiplex PCR. The sample has approximately 100,000 clones, 65% to 80% seen once. Each donor's status was that of a healthy bone marrow donor. As regards this clone: Its specificity is unknown.

The chain combines TRBV19 with TRBJ1-1, with unresolved D. The source material was PBMCs. The sequence came from a man in his 60s in good health and CMV-seronegative. The CDR3 coding sequence is TGTGCCAGTAGTCCAACACCGAACACTGAAGCTTTCTTT. Its protein is CASSPTPNTEAFF.